Below are 30 T cell receptor beta chains sequenced from a single sample in a study of spatial heterogeneity in lung cancer. As for time point: sample taken at primary tumor resection. Sequencing of whole RNA from tumor, nontumor lung or frozen PBMC involved no sorting. TCRdb independently ran MiXCR on the 5' RACE reads; one entry per CDR3 protein. The repertoire holds roughly 4,500 distinct CDR3 sequences, with 20% to 25% as singletons. The input for sequencing was normal lung tissue next to the tumor, taken at surgery. The receptors stem from a female donor with early-stage non-small cell lung cancer.

Sample share makes this clonotype medium-sized. Because this beta chain is a stray read in a library intended to capture alpha chains, its abundance should not be given much weight. The chain recombines TRBV27 with TRBJ2-3; D call uncertain. CDR1 is MNHEY, CDR2 SMNVEV, per germline (reference sequence). The CDR3 runs 11 residues. The V end lost 6 bases, the J end lost 2 bases, and 3 bases lay between the germline ends. Written as DNA, the CDR3 is TGTGCCAGCAGGCTCACAGATACGCAGTATTTT. This translates into CASRLTDTQYF.

This clonotype is medium-sized (0.01 to 0.1%). A library made for alpha chains picked up this beta chain off target, so its size means little. The chain is built from TRBV6-2 or TRBV6-3 and TRBJ2-1; a possible D gene is TRBD2 (6 bases). The V end lost 5 bases, the J end lost 2 bases, and 28 bases lay between the germline ends. Germline assignment: CDR1 MNHEY and CDR2 SVGEGT. The CDR3 loop spans 20 amino acids. The CDR3 nucleotides are TGTGCCAGCAGTCCCCGGTCCGCCTCAGGGTCGGCGGGAACCTACAATGAGCAGTTCTTC. This codes for CASSPRSASGSAGTYNEQFF.

This clonotype was observed at least ten times. With the library built for alpha chains, this beta chain is off target and its frequency is not meaningful. V usage is TRBV7-6 and J usage is TRBJ1-1; tentative D call: TRBD1 (6 bases). The V end was cut by 5 bases, the J end by 4 bases, with 11 bases between. CDR1 and CDR2 from the germline V gene are SGHVS and FNYEAQ. The CDR3 contains 13 residues. In DNA, the CDR3 is TGTGCCAGCAGCGTTACAGGGCGCACTGAAGCTTTCTTT. This sequence encodes CASSVTGRTEAFF.

In its sample, this clonotype was seen many times. Because the library targeted alpha chains, this beta chain is an off-target read whose size means little. V and J are TRBV4-3 and TRBJ2-1; 10 bases are shared with TRBD2. This CDR3 spans 19 amino acids. Germline-derived CDR1 and CDR2 are LGHNA and YSLEER. Germline trimming cut 0 bases from V and 6 bases from J; bases unmatched to any gene: 14. Written as DNA, the CDR3 is TGCGCCAGCAGCCAAGAAAACCCCCCAGGACTAGCGGAACTCAATGAGCAGTTCTTC. Encoded protein: CASSQENPPGLAELNEQFF.

Many counts were recorded for this clonotype. This beta chain came through as a stray read in a library set up for alpha chains, and its size says little. V usage is TRBV30 and J usage is TRBJ1-6; TRBD1 aligns across 8 bases. The CDR3 runs 14 residues. V was clipped by 0 bases and J by 8 bases; unmatched bases: 3. Germline lookup yields CDR1 GTSNPN and CDR2 SVGIG (reference sequence). CDR3 sequence: CAWSVGQGDSPLHF. CDR3 sequence (DNA): TGTGCCTGGAGTGTAGGACAGGGCGATTCACCCCTCCACTTT.

This clonotype qualifies as medium-sized (0.01 to 0.1%). This beta chain turned up in a library designed for alpha chains; as an off-target read, its abundance says little. The CDR3 DNA sequence: TGTGCCAGCAACGGCGGGGGGGCCGGGGAGCTGTTTTTT. It codes for CASNGGGAGELFF. V gene TRBV4-2 combines with J gene TRBJ2-2, with 9 bases fitting TRBD2. The V gene end was trimmed by 7 bases and the J gene end by 6 bases; junction bases not matched to a gene: 3. This CDR3 is built from 13 residues. Germline lookup yields CDR1 LGHNA and CDR2 YNFKEQ.

As concerns this clonotype: Since the library was made to target alpha chains, this beta chain is a stray read and its abundance is not meaningful. V and J are TRBV29-1 and TRBJ2-5; D not resolved. This CDR3 contains 13 residues. V was cut by 4 bases and J by 2 bases, with 11 bases left in between. Germline V CDR1 and CDR2: SQVTM, ANQGSEA. The CDR3 is CSVVGRLQETQYF. DNA for the CDR3: TGCAGCGTTGTAGGAAGGTTACAAGAGACCCAGTACTTC.

This clonotype rates as medium-sized. The library was prepared for alpha chains; this beta chain is a stray read, so its frequency means little. This chain links TRBV10-3 with TRBJ2-5, with 7 bases lining up with TRBD1. The CDR3 runs 14 residues. Germline CDR1 is ENHRY and CDR2 is SYGVKD. The trim removed 10 bases at V and 4 bases at J, leaving 12 bases unmatched. The CDR3 nucleotides are TGTGCCAGCGACCATACAGGGGCTTCAGAGACCCAGTACTTC. Protein product: CASDHTGASETQYF.

This clonotype was detected only a few times. This beta chain is an off-target read within a library intended for alpha chains, so its frequency means little. This rearrangement joins TRBV23-1 to TRBJ2-3, with 10 bases identical to TRBD2. TRBV23-1 is filed as an ORF, its function uncertain. This CDR3 region has 19 residues. With 2 bases clipped from V and 0 bases from J, the junction kept 11 bases outside the gene matches. The CDR3 sequence: CASSQEAGGPSPSTDTQYF. The CDR3 nucleotides are TGCGCCAGCAGTCAAGAAGCGGGAGGGCCTAGCCCTAGCACAGATACGCAGTATTTT.

This clonotype was counted ten times or more. This beta chain slipped into a library made for alpha chains as a stray read, so its size is not meaningful. The genes are TRBV23-1 and TRBJ2-4; 8 nucleotides match TRBD1. TRBV23-1 is labeled an ORF, and its function is uncertain. J lost 8 bases, V lost 7 bases, and 28 bases had no gene match. This CDR3 contains 20 residues. The CDR3 spells CASTLMDREKLREEGDIQYF. CDR3 bases: TGCGCCAGCACCTTGATGGACAGGGAGAAGTTGAGAGAGGAGGGGGACATTCAGTACTTC.

Many counts were recorded for this clonotype. The library was prepared for alpha chains; this beta chain is a stray read, so its frequency means little. The chain is built from TRBV27 and TRBJ1-1; possibly TRBD1 for D (6 bases). Germline loops: CDR1 MNHEY, CDR2 SMNVEV (reference sequence). Trimming removed 3 bases at V and 5 bases at J, with 13 bases between. This CDR3 spans 14 amino acids. This chain's CDR3 is CASSFSTGSTEAFF. CDR3 in DNA: TGTGCCAGCAGTTTCTCGACAGGAAGTACTGAAGCTTTCTTT.

Judged by abundance, this clonotype is medium-sized (0.01 to 0.1%). Because this beta chain is a stray read in a library intended to capture alpha chains, its abundance should not be given much weight. This chain uses TRBV14 with TRBJ2-3; no clear D. The germline V and J ends were trimmed by 4 bases and 0 bases, with 17 bases remaining between them. The CDR3 spans 17 residues. Per the germline V gene, CDR1 is SGHDN and CDR2 is FVKESK. In DNA, the CDR3 is TGTGCCAGCAGCCGCCCCCTCGGCGGAGATAGCACAGATACGCAGTATTTT. Translated, it gives CASSRPLGGDSTDTQYF.

This clonotype has only one observation. Because the library targeted alpha chains, this beta chain is an off-target read whose size means little. V usage is TRBV7-9 and J usage is TRBJ2-3; 8 bases line up with TRBD1. This CDR3 is 16 amino acids long. From germline, CDR1 is SEHNR and CDR2 FQNEAQ (reference sequence). Unmatched junction bases numbered 7, after V lost 5 bases and J lost 0 bases. The CDR3 sequence is CASSGQWTGSTDTQYF. CDR3 DNA: TGTGCCAGCAGCGGACAATGGACAGGGAGCACAGATACGCAGTATTTT.

A remark on this clonotype: Little can be read into the size of this beta chain, an off-target read in a library designed for alpha chains. The chain couples TRBV7-2 to TRBJ2-1, with 10 bases lining up with TRBD2. This CDR3 has 14 residues. Germline trimming cut 5 bases from V and 8 bases from J; bases unmatched to any gene: 6. Germline V gives CDR1 SGHTA, CDR2 FQGNSA. CDR3 sequence: CASSLSGGVDEQFF. CDR3 DNA sequence: TGTGCCAGCAGCCTCAGCGGGGGGGTTGATGAGCAGTTCTTC. The full variable domain, with the rest looked up from reference TRBV7-2 and TRBJ2-1, is GAGVSQSPSNKVTEKGKDVELRCDPISGHTALYWYRQSLGQGLEFLIYFQGNSAPDKSGLPSDRFSAERTGGSVSTLTIQRTQQEDSAVYLCASSLSGGVDEQFFGPGTRLTVL.

This clonotype came up many times. The size of this beta chain means little, since it is a stray read in a library made for alpha chains. The V gene is TRBV20-1, the J gene TRBJ2-4; D possibly matches TRBD1 or TRBD2 (5 bases each). Germline V lookup: CDR1 DFQATT, CDR2 SNEGSKA (reference sequence). Trimming pared 1 base from V and 6 bases from J, leaving 10 bases between. The CDR3 loop spans 13 amino acids. CDR3 residues: CSARGDRPNIQYF. In nucleotides, the CDR3 is TGCAGTGCTAGAGGGGACCGACCAAACATTCAGTACTTC.

This clonotype was counted many times. This beta chain is an off-target read within a library intended for alpha chains, so its frequency means little. The chain recombines TRBV29-1 with TRBJ2-7; 9 nucleotides match TRBD1. Trimming removed 4 bases from V and 4 bases from J; junction bases left unmatched: 5. The CDR3 length is 13 residues. CDR1 SQVTM and CDR2 ANQGSEA come from the germline V gene. DNA of the CDR3: TGCAGCGTTGCGACAGGGGGGGAGTACGAGCAGTACTTC. This codes for CSVATGGEYEQYF.

About this clonotype: The library was designed around alpha chains, so this beta chain is a stray read whose abundance carries little weight. J is TRBJ2-7 and V is TRBV4-3; 8 nucleotides align to TRBD1. V lost 0 bases to trimming and J lost 1 base; unmatched junction nucleotides: 8. This CDR3 has 17 residues. Germline V CDR1 and CDR2: LGHNA, YSLEER. The DNA for the CDR3 is TGCGCCAGCAGCCAAGATAGGCCGAGACAGGGGTCCTACGAGCAGTACTTC. The encoded protein is CASSQDRPRQGSYEQYF.

By proportion, this clonotype is medium-sized (0.01 to 0.1%). This beta chain is an unintended read in a library built for alpha chains; its size means little. This sequence joins TRBV10-3 and TRBJ2-1; maybe TRBD1 (5 bases). The germline V gene encodes CDR1 ENHRY and CDR2 SYGVKD. CDR3 length: 15 amino acids. Between the trimmed V and J ends, which lost 0 bases and 4 bases, there was a span of 10 bases. The CDR3 region has the DNA TGTGCCATCAGTGAGTCTCCCCAGGGATACAATGAGCAGTTCTTC. It is translated as CAISESPQGYNEQFF.

This clonotype is classed as medium-sized. A library prepared for alpha chains yielded this beta chain as an off-target read; its size is of little meaning. The V gene is TRBV3-1, the J gene TRBJ2-1, with D tentatively TRBD2 (6 bases). V was pared by 3 bases and J by 4 bases, with 25 bases between. Per germline, CDR1 LGHDT and CDR2 YNNKEL (reference sequence). CDR3 size: 19 residues. The CDR3 here is CASSHSSLTSLPTYNEQFF. The CDR3 DNA follows: TGTGCCAGCAGCCATAGTTCCCTAACTAGCTTACCAACGTACAATGAGCAGTTCTTC.

This clonotype counts as medium-sized. Being off target in a library aimed at alpha chains, this beta chain has a size of little meaning. V gene TRBV2 combines with J gene TRBJ2-3; D might be TRBD2 (6 bases). Germline CDR1 is SNHLY and CDR2 is FYNNEI. V was trimmed by 5 bases and J by 2 bases, leaving 14 bases between them. CDR3 length: 15 amino acids. The DNA of the CDR3 is TGTGCCAGCAGTTCGCTAGCGTCCAACACAGATACGCAGTATTTT. This encodes CASSSLASNTDTQYF.

Notes on this clonotype: Because the library targeted alpha chains, this beta chain is an off-target read whose size means little. The chain is built from TRBV12-3 or TRBV12-4 and TRBJ2-3; 12 nucleotides align to TRBD2. CDR3 length equals 19 residues. V lost 2 bases, J lost 2 bases, and 11 bases stayed unmatched. CDR3 DNA sequence: TGTGCCAGCAGTTTAAACAGACTAGCGGGGGAGAAGAACACAGATACGCAGTATTTT. Its translation: CASSLNRLAGEKNTDTQYF.

This clonotype has a count of ten or more. In a library made to pick up alpha chains, this beta chain is a stray read with a size that means little. The chain combines TRBV7-2 with TRBJ2-5; no clear D gene. The V end was cut by 2 bases, the J end by 2 bases, with 6 bases between. The CDR3 totals 13 residues. Germline V lookup: CDR1 SGHTA, CDR2 FQGNSA. CDR3: CASSLSRQETQYF. CDR3 DNA sequence: TGTGCCAGCAGCTTATCGCGGCAAGAGACCCAGTACTTC.

This clonotype is medium-sized (0.01 to 0.1%) within its sample. Little can be read into the size of this beta chain, an off-target read in a library designed for alpha chains. The rearrangement uses TRBV7-2 and TRBJ1-2, with 8 bases that match TRBD1. The CDR3 length is 15 residues. In germline, CDR1 is SGHTA, CDR2 FQGNSA. V dropped 4 bases and J dropped 9; count of bases not matched to a gene: 13. The CDR3 is CASSSSAGRGRSYTF. The CDR3 DNA sequence: TGTGCCAGCAGCTCTTCGGCGGGCAGGGGGCGAAGCTACACCTTC.

This clonotype was detected ten times or more. This beta chain is off target for a library built for alpha chains, so its abundance means little. CDR3 in DNA: TGCAGCGCTATAGCGGGGGGAGCCTCCGAGCAGTACTTC. Its translation is CSAIAGGASEQYF. V and J are TRBV29-1 and TRBJ2-7; 10 nucleotides align to TRBD2. The length of the CDR3 is 13 residues. The J segment lost 6 bases and the V segment lost 7 bases, leaving 9 bases of the junction unmatched. CDR1 is SQVTM, CDR2 ANQGSEA, per germline.

Details on this clonotype: Because this beta chain is a stray read in a library intended to capture alpha chains, its abundance should not be given much weight. V usage is TRBV6-5 and J usage is TRBJ1-1; unclear D gene. Germline V gives CDR1 MNHEY, CDR2 SVGAGI. V was clipped by 5 bases and J by 4 bases, with 11 bases between them. CDR3 length equals 13 residues. The DNA for the CDR3 is TGTGCCAGCAGTAACATTGACACCACTGAAGCTTTCTTT. Residues: CASSNIDTTEAFF.

This clonotype was seen at least ten times. Because the library targeted alpha chains, this beta chain is an off-target read whose size means little. V and J are TRBV27 and TRBJ2-1; D perhaps matches TRBD2 (5 bases). The CDR3 has 15 amino acids. Trimming took off 7 bases at V and 5 bases at J, with 18 bases between the two ends. The V gene's germline CDR1 is MNHEY and CDR2 SMNVEV (reference sequence). DNA for the CDR3: TGTGCCAGCACTTCGCGGGCTCCCACCCACAATGAGCAGTTCTTC. Its protein product is CASTSRAPTHNEQFF.

To note about this clonotype: The library was designed around alpha chains, so this beta chain is a stray read whose abundance carries little weight. This chain connects TRBV3-1 to TRBJ2-5; D possibly corresponds to TRBD2 (6 bases). CDR1 is LGHDT, CDR2 YNNKEL, per germline (reference sequence). Trimming removed 1 base at V and 1 base at J, with 22 bases between. The CDR3 length is 19 residues. The CDR3: CASSQVPSGSARGQETQYF. CDR3 in DNA: TGTGCCAGCAGCCAAGTCCCCTCCGGAAGCGCGCGGGGCCAAGAGACCCAGTACTTC.

By share of the sample, this clonotype is medium-sized (0.01 to 0.1%). Little can be read into the size of this beta chain, an off-target read in a library designed for alpha chains. The gene calls are TRBV29-1 and TRBJ2-1; 9 bases fit TRBD2. Trimming at V came to 1 base and at J to 13 bases, leaving 8 bases not matched to a gene. The length of the CDR3 is 13 residues. Germline CDR1 SQVTM, CDR2 ANQGSEA. CDR3 nucleotides: TGCAGCGTTGAAGGCAAAGGGCTAGCGGGACAGTTCTTC. Translated, it gives CSVEGKGLAGQFF.

This clonotype is medium-sized in the sample. Within a library made for alpha chains, this beta chain is off target, and its count is uninformative. This chain uses TRBV29-1 with TRBJ2-5; D remains unclear. This CDR3 contains 12 residues. Trimming removed 0 bases at V and 0 bases at J, with 2 bases between. The germline V gene encodes CDR1 SQVTM and CDR2 ANQGSEA. CDR3 DNA: TGCAGCGTTGAAGATAACCAAGAGACCCAGTACTTC. This sequence encodes CSVEDNQETQYF.

This clonotype has more than one count but fewer than ten. With the library built for alpha chains, this beta chain is off target and its frequency is not meaningful. The chain couples TRBV5-1 to TRBJ2-3; 7 bases agree with TRBD1. Per germline, CDR1 SGHRS and CDR2 YFSETQ. This CDR3 is built from 14 residues. The trim removed 0 bases at V and 4 bases at J, leaving 2 bases unmatched. The CDR3 region is CASSLGQGADTQYF. As DNA, the CDR3 is TGCGCCAGCAGCTTGGGTCAGGGGGCAGATACGCAGTATTTT.